This is a list of T cell receptor beta chains from one sample in a study of blood T cell repertoires in COVID-19. TCRdb's copy holds only in-frame clones and misses some; the assay was immunoSEQ multiplex PCR. Of under 500,000 clones in the sample, more than 85% were seen once. Specimen: peripheral blood. The receptors stem from a woman in her thirties with acute or convalescent COVID-19. The CDR3 runs from the conserved cysteine through the conserved F or W. Fields, in order: J gene, D gene, clone size, V gene, CDR3 DNA, CDR3 protein. A D gene is named only where the DNA matches it firmly. The size field is filled for only some rows; it gives once, few, many or a size class.

>TRBJ2-1|TRBD2|NA|TRBV5-1
TGCGCCAGCAGCTACGGGGGACTAGCGGTCTCCTACAATGAGCAGTTCTTC
CASSYGGLAVSYNEQFF
>TRBJ2-2|NA|NA|TRBV5-1
TGCGCCAGCAGCTTGGGGAGGGACAGACCCACCGGGGAGCTGTTTTTT
CASSLGRDRPTGELFF
>TRBJ1-1|TRBD1|NA|TRBV12-3/TRBV12-4
TGTGCCAGCAGTCCAGGGGGCTACCCTGAAGCTTTCTTT
CASSPGGYPEAFF
>TRBJ2-3|TRBD2|NA|TRBV9
TGTGCCAGCAGCGTCTATAGCGGGGGGGCCGTAGATACGCAGTATTTT
CASSVYSGGAVDTQYF
>TRBJ1-4|NA|once|TRBV30
TGTGCCTGGAGTAAAAACCCTAGTAATGAAAAACTGTTTTTT
CAWSKNPSNEKLFF
>TRBJ1-6|TRBD1|NA|TRBV14
TGTGCCAGCAGCTATATAATATGGGACAGGGCCTTTTATAATTCACCCCTCCACTTT
CASSYIIWDRAFYNSPLHF
>TRBJ1-1|NA|NA|TRBV6-5
TGTGCCAGCAGACAGGGACCGTACACTGAAGCTTTCTTT
CASRQGPYTEAFF
>TRBJ2-2|NA|NA|TRBV7-3
TGTGCCAGCAGCTTAGAGAGCACCGGGGAGCTGTTTTTT
CASSLESTGELFF
>TRBJ1-2|NA|NA|TRBV29-1
TGCAGCGTTGGGGGGGTGGGCGGCTACACCTTC
CSVGGVGGYTF
>TRBJ1-5|TRBD1|few|TRBV5-4
TGTGCCAGCAGAAACAGGGGGAGCAATCAGCCCCAGCATTTT
CASRNRGSNQPQHF
>TRBJ2-7|NA|NA|TRBV24-1
TGTGCCACCAGTGATGGGGGCGGCTACGAGCAGTACTTC
CATSDGGGYEQYF
>TRBJ2-7|NA|once|TRBV19
TGTGCCAGTAGTCATCGGGAGTCCTACGAGCAGTACTTC
CASSHRESYEQYF
>TRBJ1-5|NA|few|TRBV4-1
TGCGCCAGCAGCCAAAGCAGGGAAATTCAGCCCCAGCATTTT
CASSQSREIQPQHF
>TRBJ2-1|NA|NA|TRBV7-3
TGTGCCAGCAGCCCTACCGAGAGGGATTACAATGAGCAGTTCTTC
CASSPTERDYNEQFF
>TRBJ2-5|TRBD1|NA|TRBV30
TGTGCCTGGAGCGATTTCGACAGGGTGGTTGAGGAGACCCAGTACTTC
CAWSDFDRVVEETQYF
>TRBJ2-7|TRBD1|NA|TRBV9
TGTGCCAGCAGCGTAGGGGACAGGGGATTGTACGAGCAGTACTTC
CASSVGDRGLYEQYF
>TRBJ1-1|NA|NA|TRBV3-1/TRBV3-2
TGTGCCAGCAGCCAAGGGACAGAAGCTTTCTTT
CASSQGTEAFF
>TRBJ2-7|NA|NA|TRBV27
TGTGCCAGCAGTTCCATTAAGGTCCGGGGATACGAGCAGTACTTC
CASSSIKVRGYEQYF
>TRBJ2-1|TRBD2|many|TRBV5-1
TGCGCCAGCAGCCTATCACTAGCGGTACGGAATGAGCAGTTCTTC
CASSLSLAVRNEQFF
>TRBJ2-2|TRBD2|NA|TRBV5-1
TGCGCCAGCAGCCCAGAAACACTTGGACTAGCGGGGGGCCCCACCGGGGAGCTGTTTTTT
CASSPETLGLAGGPTGELFF
>TRBJ1-3|NA|NA|TRBV6-6
TGTGCCAGCAGTTACTTTTGGACAGTCTCTGGAAACACCATATATTTT
CASSYFWTVSGNTIYF
>TRBJ2-4|TRBD2|NA|TRBV5-4
TGTGCCCGCAGCTGGGCGGGGGGGGGCGACATTCAGTACTTC
CARSWAGGGDIQYF
>TRBJ1-1|NA|NA|TRBV10-2
TGCGCCAGCAGTGAGGTTTCGTACACTGAAGCTTTCTTT
CASSEVSYTEAFF
>TRBJ2-6|NA|NA|TRBV13
TGTGCCAGCAGCTTGTGGGGGCCCGGGGCCAACGTCCTGACTTTC
CASSLWGPGANVLTF
>TRBJ1-1|NA|once|TRBV6-5
TGTGCCAGCAGAACCAGGGGAACTGAAGCTTTCTTT
CASRTRGTEAFF
>TRBJ2-2|NA|NA|TRBV11-1
TGTGCCAGCAGCCCGTTGACAGTTATCACCGGGGAGCTGTTTTTT
CASSPLTVITGELFF
>TRBJ1-3|TRBD1|NA|TRBV27
TGTGCCAGCAGTTGGGGACAGGGACCTGGAAACACCATATATTTT
CASSWGQGPGNTIYF
>TRBJ2-7|NA|NA|TRBV4-1
TGCGCCAGCAGCCAAGATGGTGCGGGGATAATAAGCTACGAGCAGTACTTC
CASSQDGAGIISYEQYF
>TRBJ1-1|NA|NA|TRBV14
TGTGCCAGCAGCCCCGGGGGGGTGGCTGAAGCTTTCTTT
CASSPGGVAEAFF
>TRBJ2-7|NA|NA|TRBV27
TGTGCCACGAGGGGGGGCTACGAGCAGTACTTC
CATRGGYEQYF
>TRBJ1-5|TRBD1|NA|TRBV7-3
TGTGCCAGCAGCTTACGAGGGACAGGGCATATGTTTCAGCCCCAGCATTTT
CASSLRGTGHMFQPQHF
>TRBJ2-3|TRBD1|NA|TRBV9
TGTGCCAGCAGCGGGGACAGGGGCACAGATACGCAGTATTTT
CASSGDRGTDTQYF
>TRBJ2-1|NA|NA|TRBV5-4
TGTGCCAGCAGCCCCCGGGGGGCCGATGAGCAGTTCTTC
CASSPRGADEQFF
>TRBJ2-1|NA|NA|TRBV6-5
TGTGCCAGCACTAAATCCGGGATCCCATACAATGAGCAGTTCTTC
CASTKSGIPYNEQFF
>TRBJ2-5|TRBD2|NA|TRBV4-2
TGTGCCAGCAGCCGAACACTAGCGGGGGTTGGCCAAGAGACCCAGTACTTC
CASSRTLAGVGQETQYF
>TRBJ1-2|TRBD1|NA|TRBV27
TGTGCCAGCAGCCCCCGGGGGACAGCTCCTAACTATGGCTACACCTTC
CASSPRGTAPNYGYTF